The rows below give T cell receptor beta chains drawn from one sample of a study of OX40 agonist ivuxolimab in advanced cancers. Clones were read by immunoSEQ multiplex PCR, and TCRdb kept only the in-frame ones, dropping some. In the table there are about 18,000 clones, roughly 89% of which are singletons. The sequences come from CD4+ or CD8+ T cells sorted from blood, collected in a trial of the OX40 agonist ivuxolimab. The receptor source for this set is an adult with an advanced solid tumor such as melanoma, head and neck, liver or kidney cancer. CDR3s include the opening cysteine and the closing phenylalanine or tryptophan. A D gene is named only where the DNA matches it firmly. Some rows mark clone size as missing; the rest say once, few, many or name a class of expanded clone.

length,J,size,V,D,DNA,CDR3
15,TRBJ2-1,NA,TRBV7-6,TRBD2,TGTGCCAGCAGCCCCACTCTGAGCGGGGGCTATGAGCAGTTCTTC,CASSPTLSGGYEQFF
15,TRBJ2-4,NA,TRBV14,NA,TGTGCCAGCAGCCACGGCCCCCTGGGCAAAAACATTCAGTACTTC,CASSHGPLGKNIQYF
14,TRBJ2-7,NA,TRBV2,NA,TGTGCCAGCAGTGAAGCGCCGGGGTCCTACGAGCAGTACTTC,CASSEAPGSYEQYF
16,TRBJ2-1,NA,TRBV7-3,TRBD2,TGTGCCAGCAGCTTAAGAGCGGGGGCCCCCTACAATGAGCAGTTCTTC,CASSLRAGAPYNEQFF
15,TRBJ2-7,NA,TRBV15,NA,TGTGCCACCAGCAGAGATGGACACGAGTCCTACGAGCAGTACTTC,CATSRDGHESYEQYF
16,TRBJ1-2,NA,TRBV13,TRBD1,TGTGCCAGCAGCAACCTCAAACAGGGGGCGTATTATGGCTACACCTTC,CASSNLKQGAYYGYTF
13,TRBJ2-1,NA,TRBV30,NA,TGTGCCTGGAGTGGGGGTGCTAAGAATCAGCAGTTCTTC,CAWSGGAKNQQFF
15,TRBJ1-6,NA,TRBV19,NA,TGTGCCAGTAGTATATCGAACGATATAGGGGCGTCCCTCCACTTT,CASSISNDIGASLHF
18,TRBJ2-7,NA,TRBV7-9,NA,TGTGCCAGCAGCGCCAGGACAGGCCCAGCGGGAAGGTCCTACGAGCAGTACTTC,CASSARTGPAGRSYEQYF
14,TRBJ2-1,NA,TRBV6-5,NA,TGTGCCAGCAGTCACCCTGGGGCCTACAATGAGCAGTTCTTC,CASSHPGAYNEQFF
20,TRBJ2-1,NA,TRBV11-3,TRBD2,TGTGCCAGCAGCCCCTGGGGACAGGGCTTAACTAGCGGGAGCTCCAATGAGCAGTTCTTC,CASSPWGQGLTSGSSNEQFF
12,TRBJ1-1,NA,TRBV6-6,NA,TGTGCCAGCAACCAGGGACCGACTGAAGCTTTCTTT,CASNQGPTEAFF
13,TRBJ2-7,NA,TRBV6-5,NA,TGTGCCAGCACCCTAGGGTTACCCTACGAGCAGTACTTC,CASTLGLPYEQYF
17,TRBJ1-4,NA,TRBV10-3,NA,TGTGCCATCAGTGAGTTCGGGGGGCGGCGTTCTAATGAAAAACTGTTTTTT,CAISEFGGRRSNEKLFF
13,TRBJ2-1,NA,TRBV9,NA,TGTGCCAGCAGCGTAGACGGCGGGGATGAGCAGTTCTTC,CASSVDGGDEQFF
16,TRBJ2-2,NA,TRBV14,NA,TGTGCCAGCAGCCGGTTGGACAGCCGACACACCGGGGAGCTGTTTTTT,CASSRLDSRHTGELFF
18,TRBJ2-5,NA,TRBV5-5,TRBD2,TGTGCCAGCAGCTTGAGATTAGCGGGAGGGCCGGGCCCAGAGACCCAGTACTTC,CASSLRLAGGPGPETQYF
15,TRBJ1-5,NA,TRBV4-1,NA,TGCGCCAGCAGCCAATTAGCCAGACTTAATCAGCCCCAGCATTTT,CASSQLARLNQPQHF
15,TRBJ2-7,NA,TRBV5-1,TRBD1,TGCGCCAGCAGCTTGGGCGACAGGGTAAGTTACGAGCAGTACTTC,CASSLGDRVSYEQYF
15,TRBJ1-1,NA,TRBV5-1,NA,TGCGCCAGCAGCCCAGATGGGGGCGGTGGCACTGAAGCTTTCTTT,CASSPDGGGGTEAFF
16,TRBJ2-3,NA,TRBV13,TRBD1,TGTGCCAGCAGCCCTCGGGACAGTACTAGCACAGATACGCAGTATTTT,CASSPRDSTSTDTQYF
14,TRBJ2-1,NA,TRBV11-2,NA,TGTGCCAGCAGTTTAGAGCGCACCCGGAATGAGCAGTTCTTC,CASSLERTRNEQFF
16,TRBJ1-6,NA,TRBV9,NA,TGTGCCAGCAGCGTAGGAACAGGGAGTCTTAATTCACCCCTCCACTTT,CASSVGTGSLNSPLHF
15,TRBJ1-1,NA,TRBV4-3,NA,TGCGCCAGCAGCCATGCCCGGGGGCTGAACACTGAAGCTTTCTTT,CASSHARGLNTEAFF
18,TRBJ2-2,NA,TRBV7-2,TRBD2,TGTGCCAGCAGCTTAACCGCCAGCACTAGCGGGGGGCCCGGGGAGCTGTTTTTT,CASSLTASTSGGPGELFF
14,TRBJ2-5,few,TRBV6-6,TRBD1,TGTGCCAGCAGTTACCCCGGGACAGAAGAGACCCAGTACTTC,CASSYPGTEETQYF
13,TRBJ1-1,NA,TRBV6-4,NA,TGTGCCAGCAGTTACTCGATGAACACTGAAGCTTTCTTT,CASSYSMNTEAFF